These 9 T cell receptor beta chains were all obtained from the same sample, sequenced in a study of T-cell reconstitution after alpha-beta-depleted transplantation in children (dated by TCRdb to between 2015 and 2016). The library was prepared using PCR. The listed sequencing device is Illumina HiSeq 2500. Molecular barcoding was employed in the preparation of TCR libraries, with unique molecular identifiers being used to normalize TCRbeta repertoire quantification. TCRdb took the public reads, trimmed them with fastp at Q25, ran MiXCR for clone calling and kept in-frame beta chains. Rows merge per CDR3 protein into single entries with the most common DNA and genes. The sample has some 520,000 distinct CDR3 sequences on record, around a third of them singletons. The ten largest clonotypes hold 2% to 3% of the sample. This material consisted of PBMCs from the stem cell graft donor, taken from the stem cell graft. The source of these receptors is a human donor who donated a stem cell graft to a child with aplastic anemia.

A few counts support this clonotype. CDR3 sequence: CSAVSLAKNIQYF. In DNA, the CDR3 is TGCAGCGCTGTCAGCCTAGCCAAAAACATTCAGTACTTC. The genes are TRBV29-1 and TRBJ2-4; the D is unclear. The germline gives CDR1 SQVTM, CDR2 ANQGSEA. Trimming stripped 7 bases from V and 0 bases from J, with 10 bases between. CDR3 length: 13 amino acids.

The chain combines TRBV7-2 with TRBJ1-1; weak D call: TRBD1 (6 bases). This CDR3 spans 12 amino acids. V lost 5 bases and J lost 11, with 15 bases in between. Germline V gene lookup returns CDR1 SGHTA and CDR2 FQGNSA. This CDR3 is CASSPDRAGAFF. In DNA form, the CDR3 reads TGTGCCAGCAGCCCGGACAGAGCCGGCGCTTTCTTT.

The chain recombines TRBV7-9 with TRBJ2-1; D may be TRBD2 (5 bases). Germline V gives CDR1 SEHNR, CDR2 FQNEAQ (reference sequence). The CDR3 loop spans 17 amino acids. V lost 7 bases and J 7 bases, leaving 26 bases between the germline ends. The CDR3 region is CASNPTGGLALFNEQFF. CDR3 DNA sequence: TGTGCCAGCAACCCTACCGGAGGACTGGCCCTTTTTAATGAGCAGTTCTTC.

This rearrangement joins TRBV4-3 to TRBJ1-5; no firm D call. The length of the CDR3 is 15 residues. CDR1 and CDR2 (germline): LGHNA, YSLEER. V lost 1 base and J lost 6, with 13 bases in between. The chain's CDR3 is CASSQGFGVGQPQHF. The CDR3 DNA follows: TGCGCCAGCAGCCAAGGGTTTGGGGTCGGTCAGCCCCAGCATTTT.

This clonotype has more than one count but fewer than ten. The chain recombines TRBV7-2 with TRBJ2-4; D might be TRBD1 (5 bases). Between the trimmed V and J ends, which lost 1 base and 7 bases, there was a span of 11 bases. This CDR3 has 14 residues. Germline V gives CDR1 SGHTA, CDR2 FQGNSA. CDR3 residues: CASSLGWTKNIQYF. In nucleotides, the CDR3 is TGTGCCAGCAGCTTAGGTTGGACAAAGAACATTCAGTACTTC.

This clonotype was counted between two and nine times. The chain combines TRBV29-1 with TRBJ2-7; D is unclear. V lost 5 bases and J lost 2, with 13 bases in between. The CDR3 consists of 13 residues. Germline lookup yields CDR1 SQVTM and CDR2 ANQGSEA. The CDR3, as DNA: TGCAGCGTTCAAGGTTTTAAGCCCTACGAGCAGTACTTC. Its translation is CSVQGFKPYEQYF.

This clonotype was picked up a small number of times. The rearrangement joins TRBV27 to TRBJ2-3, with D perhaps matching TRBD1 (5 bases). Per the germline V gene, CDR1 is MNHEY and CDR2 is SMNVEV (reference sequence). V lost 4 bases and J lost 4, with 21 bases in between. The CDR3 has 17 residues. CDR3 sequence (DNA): TGTGCCAGCAGTTCCCTGGCCCCCAACGGACACGCAGATACGCAGTATTTT. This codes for CASSSLAPNGHADTQYF.

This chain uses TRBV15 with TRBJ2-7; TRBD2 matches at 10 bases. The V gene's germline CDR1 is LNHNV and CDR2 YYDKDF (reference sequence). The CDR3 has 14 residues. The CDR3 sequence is CATSRDRFSGRPVV. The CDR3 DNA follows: TGTGCCACCAGCAGAGATCGGTTTAGCGGGAGGCCCGTGGTC.

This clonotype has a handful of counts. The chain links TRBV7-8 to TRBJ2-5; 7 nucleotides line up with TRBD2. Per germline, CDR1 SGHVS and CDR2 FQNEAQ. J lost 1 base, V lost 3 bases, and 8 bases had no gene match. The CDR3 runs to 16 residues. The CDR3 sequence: CASSFVVGRAQETQYF. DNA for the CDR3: TGTGCCAGCAGCTTCGTCGTGGGGAGGGCCCAAGAGACCCAGTACTTC.